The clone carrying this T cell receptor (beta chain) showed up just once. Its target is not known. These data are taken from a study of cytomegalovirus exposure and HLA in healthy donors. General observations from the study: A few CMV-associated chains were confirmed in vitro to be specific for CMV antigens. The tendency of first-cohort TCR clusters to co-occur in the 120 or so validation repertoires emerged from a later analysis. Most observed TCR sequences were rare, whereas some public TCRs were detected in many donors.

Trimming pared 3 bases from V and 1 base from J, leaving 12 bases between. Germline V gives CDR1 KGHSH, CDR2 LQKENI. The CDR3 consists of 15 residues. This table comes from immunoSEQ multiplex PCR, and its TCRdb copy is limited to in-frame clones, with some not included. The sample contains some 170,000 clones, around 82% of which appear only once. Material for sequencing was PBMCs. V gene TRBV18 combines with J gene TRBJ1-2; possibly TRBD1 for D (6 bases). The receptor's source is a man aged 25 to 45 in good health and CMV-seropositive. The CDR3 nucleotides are TGTGCCAGCTCACCTCCGACAGGAATTAACTATGGCTACACCTTC. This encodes CASSPPTGINYGYTF.